Presented here are 15 T cell receptor beta chains from one specimen sequenced in a study of control samples from healthy donors and cancer patients. Clones were sequenced by immunoSEQ multiplex PCR, and TCRdb holds only the in-frame ones, with some missing. This table has over 90,000 clones, roughly 90% appearing once. The sequenced material came from PBMCs. The receptors derive from a man aged 60 to 75 with lung cancer.

The chain joins TRBV7-2 to TRBJ1-4; TRBD1 agrees at 8 bases. The CDR3 is made up of 13 amino acids. The J segment lost 6 bases and the V segment lost 8 bases, leaving 5 bases of the junction unmatched. CDR1 SGHTA and CDR2 FQGNSA come from the germline V gene. DNA for the CDR3: TGTGCCAGCTCAGGACAGGGTTATGAAAAACTGTTTTTT. This sequence encodes CASSGQGYEKLFF.

The chain has TRBV18 and TRBJ2-1, with 8 bases fitting TRBD1. The CDR3 covers 18 residues. V gave up 0 bases and J gave up 7 bases; unmatched junction bases: 14. CDR1 is KGHSH, CDR2 LQKENI, per germline. CDR3 sequence reads: CASSPPTEGGRGRNEQFF. In DNA form, the CDR3 reads TGTGCCAGCTCACCACCAACAGAAGGCGGCAGGGGGCGGAATGAGCAGTTCTTC.

This sequence joins TRBV18 and TRBJ2-3; a weak D match, TRBD1 (6 bases). The CDR3 has 15 amino acids. Germline CDR1 KGHSH, CDR2 LQKENI. V gave up 3 bases and J gave up 3 bases, with 13 bases separating them. The CDR3 loop is CASSPGHRGTDTQYF. The CDR3 DNA sequence: TGTGCCAGCTCACCGGGACACCGAGGGACAGATACGCAGTATTTT. Variable domain in full (rest from reference TRBV18 and TRBJ2-3): NAGVMQNPRHLVRRRGQEARLRCSPMKGHSHVYWYRQLPEEGLKFMVYLQKENIIDESGMPKERFSAEFPKEGPSILRIQQVVRGDSAAYFCASSPGHRGTDTQYFGPGTRLTVL.

In its sample, this clone was seen once. The gene calls are TRBV6-5 and TRBJ1-6; D gene uncertain. Per germline, CDR1 MNHEY and CDR2 SVGAGI. V lost 6 bases, J lost 9 bases, and 15 bases lay in between. This CDR3 has 14 amino acids. As DNA, the CDR3 is TGTGCCAGCAGACTTTCAGACCCGCGTTCACCCCTCCACTTT. This translates into CASRLSDPRSPLHF.

The chain is built from TRBV5-1 and TRBJ1-4; the match to TRBD1 covers 8 bases. The CDR3 loop spans 16 amino acids. Per the germline V gene, CDR1 is SGHRS and CDR2 is YFSETQ. The V gene end was trimmed by 4 bases and the J gene end by 7 bases; junction bases not matched to a gene: 12. CDR3 loop: CASSPPGQEVGEKLFF. The CDR3 DNA follows: TGCGCCAGCAGCCCACCGGGACAGGAGGTGGGTGAAAAACTGTTTTTT. Combining the CDR3 with reference TRBV5-1 and TRBJ1-4 gives the whole variable domain KAGVTQTPRYLIKTRGQQVTLSCSPISGHRSVSWYQQTPGQGLQFLFEYFSETQRNKGNFPGRFSGRQFSNSRSEMNVSTLELGDSALYLCASSPPGQEVGEKLFFGSGTQLSVL.

The chain joins TRBV10-2 to TRBJ2-3, with TRBD2 matching 11 bases. Germline CDR1 WSHSY, CDR2 SAAADI. Germline trimming cut 4 bases from V and 8 bases from J; bases unmatched to any gene: 8. The CDR3 covers 15 residues. CDR3 bases: TGCGCCAGCAGTGTTCCTAGCGGGGGGTTGGCTACGCAGTATTTT. Encoded protein: CASSVPSGGLATQYF.

The sample holds a few counts of this clone. The chain links TRBV5-1 to TRBJ2-3; the D is unclear. This CDR3 has 14 residues. CDR1 SGHRS and CDR2 YFSETQ come from the germline V gene. V was trimmed by 2 bases and J by 7 bases, leaving 14 bases between them. In DNA form, the CDR3 reads TGCGCCAGCAGCTTAGACCAGACCCCTTATACGCAGTATTTT. Translated, it gives CASSLDQTPYTQYF.

The rearrangement links TRBV29-1 to TRBJ2-1; D is ambiguous. Germline V gene sequence: CDR1 SQVTM, CDR2 ANQGSEA. The CDR3 is made up of 15 amino acids. Trimming left V 2 bases short and J 3 bases short, with 14 bases between. The CDR3: CSVEFSSGSYNEQFF. Written as DNA, the CDR3 is TGCAGCGTTGAATTTAGTTCCGGCAGCTACAATGAGCAGTTCTTC.

The genes are TRBV20-1 and TRBJ1-3; TRBD1 aligns across 8 bases. Germline V gives CDR1 DFQATT, CDR2 SNEGSKA (reference sequence). CDR3 size: 14 residues. J gave up 6 bases and V 3 bases, and 7 bases lay outside the gene matches. This CDR3 reads CSASRGQVTNTIYF. In nucleotides, the CDR3 is TGCAGTGCTAGTAGGGGACAGGTGACAAACACCATATATTTT.

The V and J genes are TRBV25-1 and TRBJ2-3; D is undetermined. CDR1 and CDR2 from the germline V gene are MGHDK and SYGVNS. The CDR3 runs to 12 residues. V lost 3 bases, J lost 1 base, and 2 bases lay in between. The CDR3 sequence is CASSDGTDTQYF. In DNA, the CDR3 is TGTGCCAGCAGTGATGGCACAGATACGCAGTATTTT.

V and J are TRBV18 and TRBJ2-1; 8 nucleotides align to TRBD2. Germline loops: CDR1 KGHSH, CDR2 LQKENI. CDR3 length: 13 residues. Unmatched junction bases numbered 8, after V lost 6 bases and J lost 10 bases. CDR3 sequence (DNA): TGTGCCAGCTCGTTCGGGGGGGGCGGCGAGCAGTTCTTC. Translation: CASSFGGGGEQFF.

A single count supports this clone. The J gene is TRBJ2-3, the V gene TRBV9; D might be TRBD2 (5 bases). Trimming took off 6 bases at V and 3 bases at J, with 8 bases between the two ends. Per germline, CDR1 SGDLS and CDR2 YYNGEE. This CDR3 comprises 12 residues. The CDR3 is CASNRGTDTQYF. The CDR3 DNA sequence: TGTGCCAGCAACCGGGGAACAGATACGCAGTATTTT.

The rearrangement uses TRBV5-5 and TRBJ2-1; tentative D call: TRBD1 (6 bases). The CDR3 sequence is 11 residues long. V was trimmed by 4 bases and J by 9 bases, leaving 8 bases between them. Germline CDR1 is SGHKS and CDR2 is YYEKEE (reference sequence). The CDR3 DNA is TGTGCCAGCAGCGAGGGGGTTGAGCAGTTCTTC. It is translated as CASSEGVEQFF. The variable domain in full, completed from reference TRBV5-5 and TRBJ2-1, reads DAGVTQSPTHLIKTRGQQVTLRCSPISGHKSVSWYQQVLGQGPQFIFQYYEKEERGRGNFPDRFSARQFPNYSSELNVNALLLGDSALYLCASSEGVEQFFGPGTRLTVL.

This chain joins TRBV7-9 and TRBJ1-5; 11 positions agree with TRBD1. Germline lookup yields CDR1 SEHNR and CDR2 FQNEAQ (reference sequence). The trim removed 3 bases at V and 5 bases at J, leaving 3 bases unmatched. This CDR3 region has 15 residues. CDR3: CASSFGTGGDQPQHF. CDR3 bases: TGTGCCAGCAGCTTCGGGACAGGGGGGGATCAGCCCCAGCATTTT.

The rearrangement joins TRBV10-3 to TRBJ2-3; 14 bases fit TRBD2. The CDR3 spans 19 residues. Germline V gene data show CDR1 as ENHRY and CDR2 as SYGVKD. V was pared by 2 bases and J by 4 bases, with 11 bases of the junction left unmatched. CDR3 amino acids: CAISELGSGTSGGADTQYF. The CDR3 DNA reads TGTGCCATCAGTGAGCTCGGATCCGGGACTAGCGGGGGAGCAGATACGCAGTATTTT.